Sequencing of this T cell receptor beta chain was carried out in a study of shared clonotypes between healthy human individuals. Study details: The people who gave samples were a couple of women and a few men aged 18 to 49. Study-level results: It was expected that sequencing depth would affect clonotype sharing among donors.

Germline CDR1 reads SGDLS; CDR2 reads YYNGEE. The CDR3 covers 15 residues. V lost 4 bases to trimming and J lost 0 bases; unmatched junction nucleotides: 1. The data were produced by immunoSEQ multiplex PCR, yet TCRdb's version contains in-frame clones alone and is incomplete. In the table there are around 580,000 clones, roughly 98% of which are singletons. This clone was detected once. What it recognizes is unknown. This same CDR3 is encoded by further DNA sequences in the sample. The naive CD8 population came from CD45RO-negative cells selected for CCR7, without terminally differentiated effector memory CD45RA+ cells.

The clonotype comes from a man aged 25 to 40 in good health. The J gene is TRBJ2-1, the V gene TRBV9; 10 nucleotides agree with TRBD2. The specimen was naive CD8+ T cells sorted from blood. In DNA form, the CDR3 reads TGTGCCAGCAGCCCTAGCGGGAGCTCCTACAATGAGCAGTTCTTC. This encodes CASSPSGSSYNEQFF.